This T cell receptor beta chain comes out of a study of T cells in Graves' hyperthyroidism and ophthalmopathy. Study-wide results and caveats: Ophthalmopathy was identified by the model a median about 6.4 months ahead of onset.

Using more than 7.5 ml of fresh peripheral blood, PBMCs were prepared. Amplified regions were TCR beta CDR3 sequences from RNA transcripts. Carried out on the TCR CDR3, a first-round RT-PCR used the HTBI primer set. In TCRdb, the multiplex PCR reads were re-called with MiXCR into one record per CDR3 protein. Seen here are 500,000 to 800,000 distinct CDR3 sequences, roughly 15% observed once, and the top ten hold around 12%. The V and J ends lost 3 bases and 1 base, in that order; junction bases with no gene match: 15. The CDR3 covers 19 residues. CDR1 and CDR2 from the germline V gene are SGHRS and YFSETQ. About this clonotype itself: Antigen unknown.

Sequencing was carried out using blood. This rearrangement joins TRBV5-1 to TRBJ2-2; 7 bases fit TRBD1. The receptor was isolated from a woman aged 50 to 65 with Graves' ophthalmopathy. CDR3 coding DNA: TGCGCCAGCAGCTCACTTCGCCATTCAGGGGGAATGAACACCGGGGAGCTGTTTTTT. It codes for CASSSLRHSGGMNTGELFF.